These 17 T cell receptor beta chains were all obtained from the same sample, sequenced in a study of blood T cell repertoires in COVID-19. This table comes from immunoSEQ multiplex PCR, and its TCRdb copy is limited to in-frame clones, with some not included. The sample consists of 170,000 or so clones, approximately 90% of them appearing once. The sample comprised peripheral blood. The source is a woman in her late teens or twenties who had recovered from COVID-19.

The chain is built from TRBV4-1 and TRBJ1-2, with 9 positions matching TRBD1. Germline V gives CDR1 MGHRA, CDR2 YSYEKL. V lost 0 bases and J lost 8; bases outside the gene matches: 4. CDR3 length: 14 residues. Here the CDR3 DNA reads TGCGCCAGCAGCCAAGAGAACAGGGGGCGCGGCTACACCTTC. As protein: CASSQENRGRGYTF.

This clone appeared a few times. The junction differs from germline at one of its ends, possibly a read error. This chain joins TRBV7-8 and TRBJ1-4; D remains ambiguous. The germline CDR1 and CDR2 sequences are SGHVS and FQNEAQ. The CDR3 sequence is 14 residues long. The CDR3 is CASSLVRTSEKLFF. Written as DNA, the CDR3 is TGTGCCAGCAGCTTAGTCAGGACTAGTGAAAAACTGTTTTTT.

V and J are TRBV9 and TRBJ1-2; D possibly corresponds to TRBD1 (6 bases). V was shortened by 0 bases and J by 0 bases, with 9 bases between the two germline ends. Germline CDR1 SGDLS, CDR2 YYNGEE. The CDR3 loop spans 15 amino acids. As DNA, the CDR3 is TGTGCCAGCAGCGTAGGGGGGCCGTCTAACTATGGCTACACCTTC. Its translation is CASSVGGPSNYGYTF.

The CDR3 reads CASNPGLAPYNEQFF. DNA of the CDR3: TGTGCCAGCAACCCGGGACTAGCACCCTACAATGAGCAGTTCTTC. The gene calls are TRBV25-1 and TRBJ2-1, with 9 bases that match TRBD2. CDR1 is MGHDK, CDR2 SYGVNS, per germline. J lost 2 bases, V lost 7 bases, and 6 bases had no gene match. The CDR3 consists of 15 residues.

The V call is TRBV4-1, the J call TRBJ2-1; a possible D gene is TRBD2 (6 bases). This CDR3 is built from 15 residues. Trimming removed 6 bases at V and 3 bases at J, with 15 bases between. Germline CDR1 and CDR2: MGHRA and YSYEKL. The CDR3 region is CASSRDSLNYNEQFF. The CDR3 nucleotides are TGCGCCAGCAGTCGGGACTCACTGAACTACAATGAGCAGTTCTTC.

The rearrangement joins TRBV2 to TRBJ1-2; weak D call: TRBD1 (6 bases). CDR1 is SNHLY and CDR2 is FYNNEI in the germline V gene. V was clipped by 6 bases and J by 4 bases, with 15 bases between them. This CDR3 comprises 14 residues. CDR3 nucleotide sequence: TGTGCCAGCAGGGGGGCAGCCCCCTCCTATGGCTACACCTTC. This translates into CASRGAAPSYGYTF. The variable domain in full, with the rest retrieved from reference TRBV2 and TRBJ1-2, is EPEVTQTPSHQVTQMGQEVILRCVPISNHLYFYWYRQILGQKVEFLVSFYNNEISEKSEIFDDQFSVERPDGSNFTLKIRSTKLEDSAMYFCASRGAAPSYGYTFGSGTRLTVV.

V is TRBV3-1 (or the pseudogene TRBV3-2) and J is TRBJ2-2, with D uncertain. V was clipped by 0 bases and J by 5 bases, with 10 bases between them. The CDR3 is 15 residues long. Per the germline V gene, CDR1 is LGHDT and CDR2 is YNNKEL (reference sequence). The CDR3 DNA is TGTGCCAGCAGCCAAGATTGGGCCAATACCGGGGAGCTGTTTTTT. Translation gives CASSQDWANTGELFF.

V is TRBV19 and J is TRBJ1-3; D is possibly TRBD1 (5 bases). This CDR3 contains 15 residues. Germline values: CDR1 LNHDA, CDR2 SQIVND (reference sequence). V lost 10 bases and J lost 0, with 16 bases in between. The DNA for the CDR3 is TGTGCCACCAAACGCGGGGGAGACTCTGGAAACACCATATATTTT. Translating it yields CATKRGGDSGNTIYF.

The chain is built from TRBV24-1 and TRBJ1-2, with D unclear. Per the germline V gene, CDR1 is KGHDR and CDR2 is SFDVKD. Trimming shortened V by 4 bases and J by 3 bases, and 5 bases separated the two germline ends. This CDR3 is 12 amino acids long. The CDR3 DNA sequence: TGTGCCACCAGTGACACATACTATGGCTACACCTTC. This sequence encodes CATSDTYYGYTF.

This clone was observed a single time. Written as DNA, the CDR3 is TGTGCCAGCAGTTCCCTTGTCACGGTTACTGAAGCTTTCTTT. Translating gives CASSSLVTVTEAFF. V usage is TRBV6-1 and J usage is TRBJ1-1; D uncertain. This CDR3 is 14 amino acids long. V was trimmed by 5 bases and J by 5 bases, leaving 15 bases between them. Germline V gene sequence: CDR1 MNHNS, CDR2 SASEGT.

The chain combines TRBV15 with TRBJ1-1; D unresolved. The CDR3 runs to 13 residues. The germline V and J ends were trimmed by 8 bases and 8 bases, with 18 bases remaining between them. CDR1 LNHNV and CDR2 YYDKDF come from the germline V gene (reference sequence). The CDR3 coding sequence is TGTGCCACCTGGAGTCCGGATATCTTCGAAGCTTTCTTT. It yields the protein CATWSPDIFEAFF.

This clone was picked up one time. The chain is built from TRBV19 and TRBJ1-6; D not certain. The CDR3 is made up of 16 amino acids. Germline V CDR1 and CDR2: LNHDA, SQIVND (reference sequence). The V gene lost 2 bases and the J gene lost 2 bases, with 10 bases spanning the gap. DNA for the CDR3: TGTGCCAGTAGTATAAGCCTCCTCGCCTATAATTCACCCCTCCACTTT. It encodes CASSISLLAYNSPLHF.

This clone was detected once. The gene calls are TRBV18 and TRBJ1-5, with TRBD1 identical over 9 bases. The junction had 9 bases not matched to a gene; V was cut back by 4 bases and J by 11 bases. The CDR3 totals 14 residues. Germline loops: CDR1 KGHSH, CDR2 LQKENI. CDR3 amino acids: CASSLRTGEDAQHF. As DNA, the CDR3 is TGTGCCAGCTCACTTCGGACAGGGGAGGATGCCCAGCATTTT.

V and J are TRBV7-3 and TRBJ1-5, with 9 bases that match TRBD1. V was clipped by 3 bases and J by 6 bases; unmatched bases: 9. The CDR3 extends over 16 amino acids. Germline V CDR1 and CDR2: SGHTA, FQGTGA. CDR3 sequence: CASSFSDRGFGQPQHF. DNA for the CDR3: TGTGCCAGCAGCTTCTCGGACAGGGGATTCGGTCAGCCCCAGCATTTT.

This sequence joins TRBV4-1 and TRBJ2-7; D might be TRBD2 (6 bases). The ends were cut back, 4 bases at V and 5 bases at J, with 21 bases in the middle. The CDR3 runs 16 residues. Germline lookup yields CDR1 MGHRA and CDR2 YSYEKL. The CDR3 nucleotides are TGCGCCAGCAGCCTCCTCCCAGCGGGCCTTACCCACGAGCAGTACGTC. Translating gives CASSLLPAGLTHEQYV.

The DNA of the CDR3 is TGTGCCAGCAGCTTAGCGCGGGGAGGAGCCAATCAGCCCCAGCATTTT. Amino acid sequence: CASSLARGGANQPQHF. The V call is TRBV7-8, the J call TRBJ1-5, with D unclear. V dropped 0 bases and J dropped 3 bases, with 12 bases sitting between them. The CDR3 extends over 16 amino acids. Germline CDR1 SGHVS, CDR2 FQNEAQ.

The chain is built from TRBV7-9 and TRBJ2-1; 13 bases align to TRBD2. Germline V gives CDR1 SEHNR, CDR2 FQNEAQ (reference sequence). The V and J ends lost 6 bases and 5 bases, in that order; junction bases with no gene match: 10. The CDR3 length is 17 residues. This chain's CDR3 is CASRNGLAGVRDNEQFF. CDR3 in DNA: TGTGCCAGCAGAAACGGACTAGCGGGAGTTAGGGACAATGAGCAGTTCTTC.